The 30 T cell receptor beta chains below all came from one sample that was sequenced in a study of CD8+ T cells in alopecia areata. Sequencing relied on a cDNA template that was reverse transcribed from extracted RNA. Generated by immunoSEQ multiplex PCR, the TCRdb table keeps only in-frame clones and is missing some. The table lists roughly 120,000 clones, with no singletons. Material for sequencing was lesional skin. The receptors shown here come from a C3H/HeJ mouse with alopecia areata. Strain haplotype (MHC): H2-k.

On this clone itself: Mouse germline and gene names are used. The read comes to an end 4 residues before the CDR3 does, leaving the germline J gene to fill in the end. The chain uses TRBV13-3 and TRBJ2-5; 14 bases match TRBD2. The germline CDR1 and CDR2 sequences are NNHDY and SYVADS. The CDR3 extends over 17 amino acids. CDR3: CASSDRGTGGARDTQYF. CDR3 bases read: TGTGCCAGCAGTGATCGAGGGACTGGGGGGGCGCGGGAC.

This clone has only a few counts. Mouse gene names apply. The read falls 4 residues short of the CDR3 end, and the missing part is taken from the germline J gene. The chain links TRBV13-2 to TRBJ1-2; D perhaps matches TRBD1 (5 bases). V was clipped by 0 bases and J by 3 bases, with 12 bases between them. CDR3 length equals 15 residues. Germline V gives CDR1 NNHNN, CDR2 SYGAGS (reference sequence). The part of the CDR3 DNA that was read is TGTGCCAGCGGTGATGTTGGCAGGGAGGACTCC. This encodes CASGDVGREDS. The whole CDR3 region reads CASGDVGREDSDYTF.

This clone has more than one count but fewer than ten. At residue 11, the TCRdb protein and translated DNA are inconsistent; the protein given comes from the DNA. The genes are named according to mouse. The read terminates 3 residues ahead of where the CDR3 ends, so the germline J gene completes it. The rearrangement uses TRBV13-3 and TRBJ1-6; D possibly corresponds to TRBD1 (5 bases). TRBJ1-6 carries the ORF label, with uncertain function. Germline V lookup: CDR1 NNHDY, CDR2 SYVADS. The CDR3 covers 14 residues. The V and J ends lost 6 bases and 5 bases respectively, with 12 bases between them. The CDR3 reads CASMNRSNNSPLYF. The covered CDR3 bases are TGTGCCAGCATGAACAGGAGTAATAATTCGCCC.

Turning to this clone: The genes and germline here are from mouse. The read finishes 4 residues shy of the CDR3 end, and the germline J gene is used to complete it. J is TRBJ2-1 and V is TRBV13-2; TRBD2 aligns across 7 bases. Germline assignment: CDR1 NNHNN and CDR2 SYGAGS (reference sequence). This CDR3 is built from 15 residues. Losses at the gene ends were 2 bases for V and 3 bases for J; bases not matched to a gene: 5. CDR3: CASGEPGLSYAEQFF. CDR3 bases read: TGTGCCAGCGGTGAGCCGGGACTGAGCTATGCT.

This clone was detected ten times or more. Mouse gene names apply. The read stops 4 residues short of the end of the CDR3; the missing end is completed from the germline J gene. The rearrangement joins TRBV13-3 to TRBJ2-3, with 8 bases aligning to TRBD1. This CDR3 region has 14 residues. Germline CDR1 and CDR2: NNHDY and SYVADS. V lost 3 bases and J lost 4; bases outside the gene matches: 4. This CDR3 reads CASSARGLTETLYF. The DNA read from the CDR3 is TGTGCCAGCAGTGCCAGGGGGCTGACAGAA.

About this clone itself: Gene names are the mouse ones. From the germline J gene comes the end of the CDR3, since the read stops 4 residues before it. The chain links TRBV1 to TRBJ2-3; 7 positions agree with TRBD1. The CDR3 totals 12 residues. V trimming: 6 bases; J trimming: 4 bases; junction bases outside the gene matches: 1. From germline, CDR1 is NSQYPW and CDR2 LRSPGD (reference sequence). CDR3 sequence reads: CTCRGQSETLYF. Incomplete CDR3 DNA: TGCACCTGCAGGGGACAGTCAGAA.

In this sample, this clone turned up a few times. Genes and germline come from the mouse. The covered CDR3 bases are TGTGCCAGCGTGGGACAGAACTATGCT. Amino acid sequence: CASVGQNYA. The complete CDR3 reads CASVGQNYAEQFF. The chain has TRBV14 and TRBJ2-1; 7 positions agree with TRBD1. The read stops 4 residues short of the end of the CDR3; the missing end is completed from the germline J gene. Germline CDR1 SGHDT, CDR2 FRDEAV. Trimming removed 7 bases from V and 1 base from J; junction bases left unmatched: 2. The CDR3 extends over 13 amino acids.

Notes on this clone: The genes and germline here are from mouse. The CDR3 extends 4 residues past the end of the read, so its final part is completed from the germline J gene. The chain joins TRBV13-3 to TRBJ1-4; 8 nucleotides agree with TRBD1. Germline V CDR1 and CDR2: NNHDY, SYVADS. There are 16 residues in the CDR3. The CDR3 DNA, read in part, is TGTGCCAGCAGTGAACCCAGACAGGGGCAGGGCGAA. This translates into CASSEPRQGQGE. In full, the CDR3 reads CASSEPRQGQGERLFF.

This clone has only a few counts. Genes and germline are mouse. The DNA ends 4 residues before the CDR3 does, and the rest of the CDR3 is filled in from the germline J gene. The rearrangement uses TRBV13-3 and TRBJ2-1; no clear D gene. CDR1 is NNHDY, CDR2 SYVADS, per germline. With 5 bases removed from V and 5 bases from J, the gap between germline ends came to 5 bases. This CDR3 comprises 11 residues. CDR3 sequence: CASSNNAEQFF. CDR3 DNA, as far as it was read: TGTGCCAGCAGCAATAATGCT.

A few counts support this clone. The germline and genes are mouse ones. The read gets to within 4 residues of the CDR3 end, and the germline J gene fills in the rest. V gene TRBV13-3 combines with J gene TRBJ1-1, with 8 bases fitting TRBD1. There are 15 residues in the CDR3. V lost 5 bases, J lost 2 bases, and 8 bases stayed unmatched. Per the germline V gene, CDR1 is NNHDY and CDR2 is SYVADS. The CDR3 DNA, read in part, is TGTGCCAGCAGCCCCCTGACAGGGGTCAACACA. Protein product: CASSPLTGVNT. The complete CDR3 sequence is CASSPLTGVNTEVFF.

This clone was observed a few times. Gene labels here are mouse ones. Coverage ceases 4 residues before the CDR3 finishes, and the germline J gene fills in the end. The chain uses TRBV19 and TRBJ2-3, with D tentatively TRBD1 (5 bases). The CDR3 is made up of 15 amino acids. Germline CDR1 FNHDT, CDR2 SITEND (reference sequence). V lost 1 base, J lost 1 base, and 10 bases lay in between. The chain's CDR3 is CASSITQDGAETLYF. The sequenced part of the CDR3 DNA is TGTGCCAGCAGTATAACACAGGATGGTGCAGAA.

This clone was seen more than once but under ten times. Each gene name is a mouse one. Sequencing ends 4 residues short of the CDR3 end; the germline J gene provides the rest. The chain employs TRBV1 and TRBJ1-2; D gene uncertain. V lost 0 bases and J 0 bases, leaving 8 bases between the germline ends. The CDR3 contains 15 residues. Germline loops: CDR1 NSQYPW, CDR2 LRSPGD (reference sequence). The DNA read from the CDR3 is TGCACCTGCAGTGCAGAGACACCTGCAAACTCC. Translated: CTCSAETPANS. The whole CDR3 protein reads CTCSAETPANSDYTF. The full variable domain, with the rest looked up from reference TRBV1 and TRBJ1-2, is VTLLEQNPRWRLVPRGQAVNLRCILKNSQYPWMSWYQQDLQKQLQWLFTLRSPGDKEVKSLPGADYLATRVTDTELRLQVANMSQGRTLYCTCSAETPANSDYTFGSGTRLLVI.

Of note for this clone: Genes and germline come from the mouse. The read ends 4 residues shy of where the CDR3 ends; the end is completed using the germline J gene. The chain has TRBV13-2 and TRBJ2-1; 9 nucleotides match TRBD2. The trim removed 0 bases at V and 2 bases at J, leaving 3 bases unmatched. CDR1 is NNHNN and CDR2 is SYGAGS in the germline V gene (reference sequence). The CDR3 is 16 amino acids. CDR3 loop: CASGDVGGRDYAEQFF. CDR3 DNA (partial): TGTGCCAGCGGTGATGTGGGGGGGCGGGACTATGCT.

There are many counts of this clone. Genes here carry mouse names. The read falls 4 residues short of the CDR3 end, and the missing part is taken from the germline J gene. V and J are TRBV19 and TRBJ2-7; the match to TRBD2 covers 11 bases. The CDR3 has 15 residues. V lost 6 bases and J lost 1; bases outside the gene matches: 6. Germline assignment: CDR1 FNHDT and CDR2 SITEND (reference sequence). This chain's CDR3 is CASTHDWGGSYEQYF. The part of the CDR3 DNA that was read is TGTGCCAGCACCCACGACTGGGGGGGATCCTAT.

Regarding this clone: The gene symbols are mouse symbols. The read terminates 4 residues before the CDR3 end, so the remaining end is supplied by the germline J gene. This chain joins TRBV1 and TRBJ1-1, with 8 bases lining up with TRBD1. This CDR3 region has 16 residues. Germline V CDR1 and CDR2: NSQYPW, LRSPGD (reference sequence). Trimming cost V 3 bases and J 0 bases; bases outside gene matches: 6. The CDR3 DNA, read in part, is TGCACCTGCAGTGCCCGCGGACAGGGTGCAAACACA. Protein: CTCSARGQGANT. The entire CDR3 protein reads CTCSARGQGANTEVFF.

This clone was recorded a few times. TCRdb's protein and the translated DNA diverge at residue 13; the protein reported here is the translation of the DNA. Gene and germline names: mouse. From the germline J gene comes the end of the CDR3, since the read stops 3 residues before it. The chain couples TRBV13-3 to TRBJ1-3; 7 bases match TRBD1. The CDR3 is 16 residues long. J gave up 0 bases and V 4 bases, and 7 bases lay outside the gene matches. CDR1 NNHDY and CDR2 SYVADS come from the germline V gene. Incomplete CDR3 DNA: TGTGCCAGCAGTAACCTCCGGGACAGTTCTGGAAATACG. This encodes CASSNLRDSSGNT. The entire CDR3 protein reads CASSNLRDSSGNTLYF.

On this clone: Gene names and germline refer to mouse. Read sequence stops 4 residues before the CDR3 end, and the germline J gene provides the missing end. This chain joins TRBV13-3 and TRBJ2-3; the match to TRBD2 covers 10 bases. Germline trimming cut 1 base from V and 2 bases from J; bases unmatched to any gene: 4. In germline, CDR1 is NNHDY, CDR2 SYVADS. The CDR3 has 16 amino acids. CDR3 loop: CASSDPGGAFAETLYF. The part of the CDR3 DNA that was read is TGTGCCAGCAGTGATCCTGGGGGGGCTTTTGCAGAA.

The table lists this clone with many counts. Gene labels here are mouse ones. Read sequence stops 4 residues before the CDR3 end, and the germline J gene provides the missing end. This chain connects TRBV13-1 to TRBJ2-3; 9 positions agree with TRBD2. Looked up from germline, CDR1 is NSHNY and CDR2 is SYGAGN. The CDR3 extends over 14 amino acids. J was trimmed by 3 bases and V by 3 bases; bases with no gene match: 2. The CDR3 protein is CASSAGTGAETLYF. The covered CDR3 bases are TGTGCCAGCAGTGCCGGGACTGGGGCAGAA.

This clone came up a few times. Gene and germline names: mouse. Coverage ceases 4 residues before the CDR3 finishes, and the germline J gene fills in the end. The chain joins TRBV1 to TRBJ2-3, with 9 bases that match TRBD2. Per germline, CDR1 NSQYPW and CDR2 LRSPGD (reference sequence). The CDR3 spans 17 residues. V shed 0 bases and J 2 bases; nucleotides not matched to a gene: 6. The part of the CDR3 DNA that was read is TGCACCTGCAGTGCAGAATTGGGGGGGCGCCCTGCAGAA. As protein: CTCSAELGGRPAE. The full CDR3 sequence reads CTCSAELGGRPAETLYF.

In regard to this clone: Gene names refer to mouse genes. The read terminates 4 residues before the CDR3 end, so the remaining end is supplied by the germline J gene. The gene calls are TRBV1 and TRBJ2-5; perhaps TRBD2 as D (7 bases). V lost 2 bases and J lost 1, with 10 bases in between. Germline CDR1 reads NSQYPW; CDR2 reads LRSPGD (reference sequence). The CDR3 has 15 amino acids. Partial CDR3 DNA: TGCACCTGCAGTGCAAGGGGGGGGGACCAAGAC. Its translation is CTCSARGGDQD. The full-length CDR3 reads as CTCSARGGDQDTQYF.

This clone was counted between two and nine times. The database protein in TCRdb disagrees with the DNA translation at residue 12; the sequence shown here was translated from the DNA. Gene names follow the mouse nomenclature. The sequenced fragment ends 3 residues before the CDR3 boundary, so the rest is inferred from the germline J gene. The rearrangement links TRBV1 to TRBJ1-6, with 10 bases that match TRBD1. TRBJ1-6 falls under the ORF class, with uncertain function. The CDR3 is made up of 15 amino acids. In germline, CDR1 is NSQYPW, CDR2 LRSPGD (reference sequence). V lost 5 bases and J lost 5; bases outside the gene matches: 3. The CDR3 sequence: CTCSKGQGDNSPLYF. The covered CDR3 bases are TGCACCTGCAGTAAAGGACAGGGGGATAATTCGCCC.

Comments on this clone: The protein in this entry is translated from the DNA; at residue 11 it differs from the protein listed in TCRdb. The germline and genes are mouse ones. The read terminates 3 residues before the CDR3 end, so the remaining end is supplied by the germline J gene. This chain links TRBV31 with TRBJ1-6, with TRBD1 as a possible D gene (6 bases). TRBJ1-6 is an ORF, and what it does is uncertain. V dropped 3 bases and J dropped 0 bases, with 6 bases sitting between them. CDR1 is GKSSPN, CDR2 SITVG, per germline. The CDR3 is 14 residues long. The CDR3 reads CAWRDSSYNSPLYF. The DNA read from the CDR3 is TGTGCCTGGAGGGACAGTTCCTATAATTCGCCC.

In its sample, this clone was seen a few times. All gene names here are mouse names. The read halts 4 residues ahead of the CDR3 end, with the missing end drawn from the germline J gene. V and J are TRBV13-3 and TRBJ2-2; TRBD1 matches 10 bases. V lost 5 bases, J lost 4 bases, and 5 bases stayed unmatched. Germline CDR1 is NNHDY and CDR2 is SYVADS. The CDR3 length is 15 residues. CDR3 in amino acids: CASSPGQGSTGQLYF. The part of the CDR3 DNA that was read is TGTGCCAGCAGCCCGGGACAGGGGTCCACCGGG.

The table lists this clone with many counts. All gene names here are mouse names. The read gets to within 4 residues of the CDR3 end, and the germline J gene fills in the rest. The chain employs TRBV13-2 and TRBJ2-3; 10 bases are a match to TRBD2. CDR3 length: 16 residues. CDR1 NNHNN and CDR2 SYGAGS come from the germline V gene (reference sequence). The J segment lost 0 bases and the V segment lost 0 bases, leaving 1 base of the junction unmatched. Here the CDR3 reads CASGDGTGGSAETLYF. CDR3 DNA (partial): TGTGCCAGCGGTGATGGGACTGGGGGTAGTGCAGAA.

This clone was found a few times. Gene names are mouse gene names. The CDR3 DNA, read in part, is TGTGCCTGGAGCCGACAGTCAAACACCGGG. This encodes CAWSRQSNTG. The full-length CDR3 reads as CAWSRQSNTGQLYF. The gene calls are TRBV31 and TRBJ2-2, with D maybe TRBD1 (5 bases). The read terminates 4 residues ahead of where the CDR3 ends, so the germline J gene completes it. The ends were cut back, 3 bases at V and 0 bases at J, with 8 bases in the middle. The CDR3 runs 14 residues. The germline V gene encodes CDR1 GKSSPN and CDR2 SITVG.

This clone was counted between two and nine times. Genes and germline come from the mouse. The CDR3 is cut off 4 residues early in the read; its end comes from the germline J gene. Other nucleotide sequences in the sample specify the same CDR3. The chain joins TRBV13-3 to TRBJ2-2; the match to TRBD2 covers 11 bases. Germline CDR1 is NNHDY and CDR2 is SYVADS. V lost 4 bases, J lost 2 bases, and 4 bases stayed unmatched. The CDR3 extends over 16 amino acids. CDR3 sequence reads: CASSPDWGANTGQLYF. The sequenced part of the CDR3 DNA is TGTGCCAGCAGTCCGGACTGGGGGGCGAACACCGGG.

This clone showed up just a few times. The gene names here belong to mouse. The CDR3 loop reads CTCSVRLGPYAEQFF. Incomplete CDR3 DNA: TGCACCTGCAGTGTCCGACTGGGGCCCTATGCT. This chain uses TRBV1 with TRBJ2-1, with 8 positions matching TRBD2. The read is 4 residues too short to cover the CDR3 end, so that end is filled in from the germline J gene. The CDR3 is 15 residues long. The V gene's germline CDR1 is NSQYPW and CDR2 LRSPGD (reference sequence). After removal of 4 bases from V and 3 bases from J, the junction contained 5 bases not matched to a gene.

The sample holds a few counts of this clone. Any gene name here is a mouse gene name. The read comes to an end 4 residues before the CDR3 does, leaving the germline J gene to fill in the end. This chain uses TRBV13-3 with TRBJ1-1; TRBD1 agrees at 10 bases. From germline, CDR1 is NNHDY and CDR2 SYVADS. The CDR3 runs 12 residues. CDR3 sequence reads: CASTGDRGEVFF. Incomplete CDR3 DNA: TGTGCCAGCACCGGGGACAGGGGA.

This clone occurred a few times. The gene names given are mouse names. Sequencing ends 4 residues short of the CDR3 end; the germline J gene provides the rest. The chain couples TRBV13-2 to TRBJ2-2, with D unresolved. V lost 0 bases to trimming and J lost 1 base, with 7 bases between them. Per germline, CDR1 NNHNN and CDR2 SYGAGS (reference sequence). CDR3 length: 15 residues. CDR3: CASGDATRNTGQLYF. Partial CDR3 DNA: TGTGCCAGCGGTGATGCAACCAGAAACACCGGG.

This clone was seen a handful of times. Gene names denote mouse genes. The sequenced CDR3 bases are TGTGCCAGCAGTGCTCGGGACTGGGGGGGTCAAAAC. Translation: CASSARDWGGQN. The whole CDR3 protein is CASSARDWGGQNTLYF. This sequence joins TRBV13-3 and TRBJ2-4, with 12 bases identical to TRBD2. Read sequence stops 4 residues before the CDR3 end, and the germline J gene provides the missing end. From germline, CDR1 is NNHDY and CDR2 SYVADS. This CDR3 contains 16 residues. J gave up 1 base and V 3 bases, and 3 bases lay outside the gene matches.